This passage covers 5 T cell receptor beta chains from one sample sequenced in a study of cytomegalovirus exposure and HLA in healthy donors. PCR amplification relied on 60 Vbeta primers (plus 13 Jbeta primers). Only in-frame clones appear in the TCRdb table, and some are missing; sequencing was by immunoSEQ multiplex PCR. The sample records roughly 150,000 clones, around four fifths being singletons. The source material was PBMCs. These receptors were collected from a boy aged 2-15 years in good health and CMV-seronegative.

The chain is built from TRBV4-1 and TRBJ2-1, with a weak D call TRBD1 (6 bases). There are 15 residues in the CDR3. Germline values: CDR1 MGHRA, CDR2 YSYEKL. The ends were cut back, 4 bases at V and 2 bases at J, with 12 bases in the middle. Here the CDR3 reads CASSRWGLPYNEQFF. DNA of the CDR3: TGCGCCAGCAGCCGCTGGGGGCTACCCTACAATGAGCAGTTCTTC.

The chain links TRBV5-1 to TRBJ2-5; possibly TRBD1 for D (5 bases). The closer fit of TRBJ2-7 to the DNA end suggests the J call may be wrong. CDR3 length: 13 residues. CDR1 is SGHRS, CDR2 YFSETQ, per germline. Here the CDR3 DNA reads TGCGCCAGCAGCGAAGGGGTCGCCTACGAGCAGTACTTC. It encodes CASSEGVAYEQYF.

The chain employs TRBV30 and TRBJ2-1, with D unresolved. The CDR3 is made up of 12 amino acids. The germline V gene has CDR1 GTSNPN and CDR2 SVGIG (reference sequence). The V and J ends lost 0 bases and 9 bases respectively, with 9 bases between them. CDR3 in amino acids: CAWSVSRVEQFF. The CDR3 DNA sequence: TGTGCCTGGAGTGTGAGTCGGGTTGAGCAGTTCTTC. Filled out from reference TRBV30 and TRBJ2-1, the complete variable domain reads SQTIHQWPATLVQPVGSPLSLECTVEGTSNPNLYWYRQAAGRGLQLLFYSVGIGQISSEVPQNLSASRPQDRQFILSSKKLLLSDSGFYLCAWSVSRVEQFFGPGTRLTVL.

This clone showed up just once. This sequence joins TRBV19 and TRBJ1-1; weak D call: TRBD1 (6 bases). The germline gives CDR1 LNHDA, CDR2 SQIVND (reference sequence). Trimming cost V 8 bases and J 5 bases, with 18 bases left between them. The CDR3 runs 14 residues. The CDR3 protein is CASGPGGLRTEAFF. DNA of the CDR3: TGTGCCAGTGGTCCGGGGGGGCTGAGAACTGAAGCTTTCTTT.

The genes are TRBV5-1 and TRBJ2-5; 8 bases are shared with TRBD2. V shed 2 bases, J shed 4 bases, and the junction held 7 bases outside the gene matches. CDR3 length: 15 amino acids. Germline assignment: CDR1 SGHRS and CDR2 YFSETQ. CDR3 residues: CASSLPAGVGETQYF. The CDR3, as DNA: TGCGCCAGCAGCTTACCAGCGGGGGTGGGAGAGACCCAGTACTTC.